This T cell receptor beta chain was identified during a study of a mutant IDH1 vaccine in newly diagnosed glioma. Generated by immunoSEQ multiplex PCR, the TCRdb table keeps only in-frame clones and is missing some. The sample includes approximately 25,000 clones, 77% of them seen just once. The V end lost 2 bases, the J end lost 5 bases, and 12 bases lay between the germline ends. This CDR3 contains 14 residues. Germline lookup yields CDR1 MNHNY and CDR2 SVGAGI (reference sequence). Regarding this clone: Antigen specificity is unknown.

Study-wide findings and caveats: Patients showed vaccine-induced immune responses at a rate of 90% to 95%.

Time point in this sample: week 5, during vaccination. A 20-mer mutant IDH1 peptide at 300 ug was injected subcutaneously with topical imiquimod. The clonotype comes from a man in his forties with glioma. Source: PBMCs, taken from a glioma patient whose treatment included an IDH1 peptide vaccine. This sequence joins TRBV6-6 and TRBJ1-2; D may be TRBD1 (5 bases). CDR3 protein: CASSYEQGGYGYTF. The CDR3 DNA reads as TGTGCCAGCAGTTACGAGCAGGGAGGATATGGCTACACCTTC.